The next 28 T cell receptor beta chains were all read from a single sample in a study of cytomegalovirus exposure and HLA in healthy donors. Both 60 Vbeta primers and 13 Jbeta primers went into the PCR. Sequencing was performed with immunoSEQ multiplex PCR; in TCRdb, only in-frame clones are kept and a portion is missing. Of about 140,000 clones in the sample, 60% to 75% are singletons; the top ten hold 7%. Sequencing used PBMCs. Receptor source: a man aged 30-40 years in good health and CMV-seronegative.

This rearrangement joins TRBV5-1 to TRBJ2-7; 13 bases line up with TRBD2. The CDR3 runs to 15 residues. From germline, CDR1 is SGHRS and CDR2 YFSETQ. V was pared by 4 bases and J by 2 bases, with 3 bases of the junction left unmatched. The CDR3 loop reads CASSTSGGATYEQYF. CDR3 nucleotide sequence: TGCGCCAGCAGCACTAGCGGGGGGGCGACCTACGAGCAGTACTTC.

V usage is TRBV10-3 and J usage is TRBJ1-6, with TRBD1 as a possible D gene (6 bases). Germline V gives CDR1 ENHRY, CDR2 SYGVKD. Trimming removed 3 bases from V and 3 bases from J, with 15 bases in between. The CDR3 contains 17 residues. Here the CDR3 DNA reads TGTGCCATCAGTGATCCTGGGGGCTCCGGCTATAATTCACCCCTCCACTTT. It codes for CAISDPGGSGYNSPLHF.

V and J are TRBV5-1 and TRBJ2-2; 8 nucleotides agree with TRBD2. Germline V gene lookup returns CDR1 SGHRS and CDR2 YFSETQ. The length of the CDR3 is 15 residues. J gave up 4 bases and V 2 bases, and 4 bases lay outside the gene matches. CDR3 nucleotide sequence: TGCGCCAGCAGCTTAACGGGAGGGGTCACCGGGGAGCTGTTTTTT. Amino acid sequence: CASSLTGGVTGELFF. Using reference TRBV5-1 and TRBJ2-2 for the parts outside the CDR3, the full variable domain is KAGVTQTPRYLIKTRGQQVTLSCSPISGHRSVSWYQQTPGQGLQFLFEYFSETQRNKGNFPGRFSGRQFSNSRSEMNVSTLELGDSALYLCASSLTGGVTGELFFGEGSRLTVL.

The chain links TRBV28 to TRBJ1-3; 9 bases match TRBD1. Trimming took 5 bases from V and 5 from J; bases not matched to a gene: 13. Germline values: CDR1 MDHEN, CDR2 SYDVKM. The CDR3 consists of 17 residues. The CDR3 loop is CASSPLPYGTGRNTIYF. In DNA, the CDR3 is TGTGCCAGCAGTCCTCTACCCTATGGGACAGGGAGAAACACCATATATTTT.

The chain couples TRBV29-1 to TRBJ1-6, with no clear D. Trimming took off 4 bases at V and 8 bases at J, with 9 bases between the two ends. The CDR3 loop spans 12 amino acids. Per the germline V gene, CDR1 is SQVTM and CDR2 is ANQGSEA. This CDR3 is CSVGLSDSPLHF. Here the CDR3 DNA reads TGCAGCGTTGGATTAAGCGATTCACCCCTCCACTTT.

The chain joins TRBV5-6 to TRBJ2-7; D not certain. Germline V lookup: CDR1 SGHDT, CDR2 YYEEEE. V was clipped by 4 bases and J by 1 base, with 3 bases between them. This CDR3 region has 11 residues. CDR3 in DNA: TGTGCCAGCAGCCATTCCTACGAGCAGTACTTC. Residues: CASSHSYEQYF.

This chain joins TRBV7-9 and TRBJ1-6; D is undetermined. The length of the CDR3 is 16 residues. In germline, CDR1 is SEHNR, CDR2 FQNEAQ (reference sequence). V dropped 1 base and J dropped 6 bases, with 13 bases sitting between them. The CDR3 reads CASSLVEGSFNSPLHF. CDR3 in DNA: TGTGCCAGCAGCTTAGTCGAGGGCAGCTTTAATTCACCCCTCCACTTT.

This chain links TRBV19 with TRBJ1-5, with TRBD1 matching 10 bases. The CDR3 length is 18 residues. The V gene's germline CDR1 is LNHDA and CDR2 SQIVND (reference sequence). The trim removed 3 bases at V and 3 bases at J, leaving 11 bases unmatched. CDR3 protein: CASSIGDRGRGPNQPQHF. The CDR3 DNA reads TGTGCCAGTAGTATTGGGGACAGGGGAAGGGGGCCCAATCAGCCCCAGCATTTT.

Here the CDR3 reads CASSQGVRQNTGELFF. CDR3 bases: TGTGCCAGCAGTCAAGGCGTGCGACAGAACACCGGGGAGCTGTTTTTT. The chain has TRBV6-1 and TRBJ2-2; no firm D call. The CDR3 length is 16 residues. V was cut by 5 bases and J by 1 base, with 14 bases left in between. CDR1 is MNHNS, CDR2 SASEGT, per germline.

Of note for this clone: The sample has other DNA sequences that encode this CDR3 too. The CDR3 region has the DNA TGTGCCAGTAGATCTACGGGGGAGCCCCAGCATTTT. Protein sequence: CASRSTGEPQHF. V is TRBV6-5 and J is TRBJ1-5, with D possibly matching TRBD1 (5 bases). This CDR3 is built from 12 residues. CDR1 and CDR2 (germline): MNHEY, SVGAGI. V dropped 9 bases and J dropped 8 bases, with 14 bases sitting between them.

The chain carries TRBV12-5 and TRBJ2-1, with a possible D match to TRBD1 (5 bases). The CDR3 has 13 amino acids. Germline V gene sequence: CDR1 LGHNT, CDR2 FRNRAP. V lost 1 base and J lost 8, with 9 bases in between. The chain's CDR3 is CASGLEQGDEQFF. Here the CDR3 DNA reads TGTGCTAGTGGTTTGGAGCAGGGCGATGAGCAGTTCTTC.

This chain connects TRBV14 to TRBJ1-1; no firm D call. From germline, CDR1 is SGHDN and CDR2 FVKESK. The CDR3 has 13 amino acids. V was cut by 4 bases and J by 3 bases, with 9 bases left in between. The CDR3 region is CASSPSRHTEAFF. The CDR3 bases are TGTGCCAGCAGCCCAAGCCGCCACACTGAAGCTTTCTTT.

J is TRBJ1-2 and V is TRBV11-1; tentative D call: TRBD1 (5 bases). The CDR3 is 13 amino acids. Germline V gene sequence: CDR1 SGHAT, CDR2 FQDESV (reference sequence). The V gene lost 6 bases and the J gene lost 6 bases, with 14 bases spanning the gap. CDR3 in amino acids: CASSLWQGDGYTF. In DNA, the CDR3 is TGTGCCAGCAGTTTGTGGCAGGGTGATGGCTACACCTTC. The full variable domain, its missing parts supplied by reference TRBV11-1 and TRBJ1-2, is EAEVAQSPRYKITEKSQAVAFWCDPISGHATLYWYRQILGQGPELLVQFQDESVVDDSQLPKDRFSAERLKGVDSTLKIQPAELGDSAMYLCASSLWQGDGYTFGSGTRLTVV.

This clone was observed a handful of times. The CDR3 nucleotides are TGTGCCAGCAGTGAAGGGACAGGGACTAATGAAAAACTGTTTTTT. Translating it yields CASSEGTGTNEKLFF. The chain combines TRBV6-1 with TRBJ1-4; TRBD1 matches at 8 bases. This CDR3 region has 15 residues. V shed 1 base, J shed 2 bases, and the junction held 0 bases outside the gene matches. Germline CDR1 is MNHNS and CDR2 is SASEGT.

A few counts support this clone. This sequence joins TRBV19 and TRBJ1-1; 7 bases are a match to TRBD1. This CDR3 region has 15 residues. Per the germline V gene, CDR1 is LNHDA and CDR2 is SQIVND (reference sequence). V gave up 5 bases and J gave up 6 bases; unmatched junction bases: 12. The CDR3 is CASSFRGGVEPEAFF. The CDR3 DNA is TGTGCCAGTAGTTTCCGAGGGGGCGTTGAGCCTGAAGCTTTCTTT.

This sequence joins TRBV29-1 and TRBJ1-6; 7 bases match TRBD1. Germline CDR1 and CDR2: SQVTM and ANQGSEA. V gave up 6 bases and J gave up 2 bases; unmatched junction bases: 10. The CDR3 runs 16 residues. The CDR3 nucleotides read TGCAGCGTGGGTACAGGGGCTTGGGCCTATAATTCACCCCTCCACTTT. This translates into CSVGTGAWAYNSPLHF.

As concerns this clone: Distinct nucleotide sequences in the sample also encode this CDR3. This chain uses TRBV6-6 with TRBJ2-2; 8 bases line up with TRBD1. Germline V gives CDR1 MNHNY, CDR2 SVGAGI (reference sequence). The CDR3 has 16 residues. The junction had 6 bases not matched to a gene; V was cut back by 2 bases and J by 4 bases. In DNA form, the CDR3 reads TGTGCCAGCAGTTACCCACAGGGGGTGGGCACCGGGGAGCTGTTTTTT. Translated: CASSYPQGVGTGELFF.

This clone was seen only a few times. V and J are TRBV19 and TRBJ2-7; possibly TRBD1 for D (6 bases). The CDR3 is 13 residues long. The V end was cut by 6 bases, the J end by 2 bases, with 11 bases between. The germline V gene encodes CDR1 LNHDA and CDR2 SQIVND (reference sequence). CDR3 DNA sequence: TGTGCCAGTAGAAAGGGGGTAACCTACGAGCAGTACTTC. Translating it yields CASRKGVTYEQYF.

V gene TRBV6-1 combines with J gene TRBJ2-5; TRBD2 aligns across 7 bases. This CDR3 is 14 amino acids long. Unmatched junction bases numbered 7, after V lost 6 bases and J lost 3 bases. Germline V gives CDR1 MNHNS, CDR2 SASEGT. CDR3 bases: TGTGCCAGCAGGAAGCCGGGGGGAAAAGAGACCCAGTACTTC. Encoded protein: CASRKPGGKETQYF.

The rearrangement joins TRBV6-1 to TRBJ1-1; 9 nucleotides agree with TRBD1. From germline, CDR1 is MNHNS and CDR2 SASEGT. V was clipped by 6 bases and J by 5 bases; unmatched bases: 7. The CDR3 has 14 residues. The CDR3 sequence: CASSFLQGATEAFF. The CDR3 DNA follows: TGTGCCAGCAGCTTTCTACAGGGGGCGACTGAAGCTTTCTTT.

In this sample, this clone turned up a few times. V and J are TRBV7-2 and TRBJ2-1, with 12 bases matching TRBD2. The CDR3 length is 16 residues. Germline V lookup: CDR1 SGHTA, CDR2 FQGNSA. V was pared by 2 bases and J by 6 bases, with 5 bases of the junction left unmatched. The CDR3 sequence: CASSLIASGGANEQFF. The CDR3 nucleotides read TGTGCCAGCAGCTTAATAGCTAGCGGGGGGGCCAATGAGCAGTTCTTC. Full variable domain (remainder filled in from reference TRBV7-2 and TRBJ2-1): GAGVSQSPSNKVTEKGKDVELRCDPISGHTALYWYRQSLGQGLEFLIYFQGNSAPDKSGLPSDRFSAERTGGSVSTLTIQRTQQEDSAVYLCASSLIASGGANEQFFGPGTRLTVL.

This rearrangement joins TRBV7-9 to TRBJ2-1; TRBD2 aligns across 9 bases. The CDR3 has 16 residues. Germline values: CDR1 SEHNR, CDR2 FQNEAQ (reference sequence). The J segment lost 5 bases and the V segment lost 5 bases, leaving 10 bases of the junction unmatched. For the CDR3, the DNA is TGTGCCAGCAGCCAACCCCACGGCGGGGGGGACAATGAGCAGTTCTTC. This gives the protein CASSQPHGGGDNEQFF.

This clone has only one observation. The rearrangement joins TRBV13 to TRBJ2-1, with D possibly TRBD1 on 6 matching bases. Trimming removed 4 bases from V and 4 bases from J, with 8 bases in between. Germline assignment: CDR1 PRHDT and CDR2 FYEKMQ (reference sequence). The CDR3 is 13 amino acids. CDR3 amino acids: CASSSGQYNEQFF. For the CDR3, the DNA is TGTGCCAGCAGCTCTGGACAGTACAATGAGCAGTTCTTC.

V and J are TRBV7-2 and TRBJ2-1, with 7 positions matching TRBD2. This CDR3 spans 16 amino acids. Looked up from germline, CDR1 is SGHTA and CDR2 is FQGNSA. Unmatched junction bases numbered 8, after V lost 4 bases and J lost 2 bases. CDR3 loop: CASSSPAGIAYNEQFF. Here the CDR3 DNA reads TGTGCCAGCAGCTCGCCAGCGGGAATAGCCTACAATGAGCAGTTCTTC.

The chain joins TRBV2 to TRBJ2-7; 8 bases are a match to TRBD1. Germline V gene data show CDR1 as SNHLY and CDR2 as FYNNEI. There are 15 residues in the CDR3. V lost 4 bases to trimming and J lost 2 bases; unmatched junction nucleotides: 7. Written as DNA, the CDR3 is TGTGCCAGCAGTGCCGGACAGGGAGGTACCTACGAGCAGTACTTC. Its translation: CASSAGQGGTYEQYF.

This clone showed up just a few times. The V and J genes are TRBV6-1 and TRBJ2-5; D might be TRBD1 (5 bases). Germline V CDR1 and CDR2: MNHNS, SASEGT. The CDR3 contains 12 residues. V was trimmed by 5 bases and J by 5 bases, leaving 9 bases between them. The CDR3, as DNA: TGTGCCAGCAGTAGGACAAGCGAGACCCAGTACTTC. Protein product: CASSRTSETQYF.

The chain recombines TRBV7-8 with TRBJ2-1, with 10 bases matching TRBD2. There are 16 residues in the CDR3. The germline CDR1 and CDR2 sequences are SGHVS and FQNEAQ. The junction had 2 bases not matched to a gene; V was cut back by 0 bases and J by 3 bases. The chain's CDR3 is CASSLAGLADYNEQFF. As DNA, the CDR3 is TGTGCCAGCAGCTTAGCAGGACTAGCGGACTACAATGAGCAGTTCTTC. The full variable domain, completed using reference TRBV7-8 and TRBJ2-1, is GAGVSQSPRYKVAKRGQDVALRCDPISGHVSLFWYQQALGQGPEFLTYFQNEAQLDKSGLPSDRFFAERPEGSVSTLKIQRTQQEDSAVYLCASSLAGLADYNEQFFGPGTRLTVL.

The chain is built from TRBV9 and TRBJ2-5; a weak D match, TRBD2 (6 bases). The germline V and J ends were trimmed by 4 bases and 5 bases, with 18 bases remaining between them. This CDR3 is built from 15 residues. Germline CDR1 SGDLS, CDR2 YYNGEE. The CDR3 sequence: CASSPRSAGLETQYF. CDR3 bases: TGTGCCAGCAGCCCCCGGTCTGCGGGGTTGGAGACCCAGTACTTC. Filled out from reference TRBV9 and TRBJ2-5, the complete variable domain reads DSGVTQTPKHLITATGQRVTLRCSPRSGDLSVYWYQQSLDQGLQFLIQYYNGEERAKGNILERFSAQQFPDLHSELNLSSLELGDSALYFCASSPRSAGLETQYFGPGTRLLVL.